One T cell receptor (beta chain) is described in this entry. The read stops 3 residues short of the end of the CDR3; the missing end is completed from the germline J gene. Here immunoSEQ multiplex PCR was the method, and the copy in TCRdb shows in-frame clones only, minus some. This repertoire includes 45,000 to 55,000 clones. The data stem from a study of Tregs in tolerant kidney transplant recipients. Germline CDR1 and CDR2: GTSNPN and SVGIG (reference sequence). Trimming took off 5 bases at V and 1 base at J, with 14 bases between the two ends. This CDR3 contains 14 residues. The source was CD4+ T cells from blood, collected before the transplant. The V and J genes are TRBV30 and TRBJ1-1, with a weak D call TRBD1 (6 bases). The clonotype originates from a human donor who received a combined kidney and bone marrow transplant. CDR3 sequence: CAWAVQGWNTEAFF. CDR3 DNA, as far as it was read: TGTGCCTGGGCAGTACAGGGCTGGAACACTGAA.